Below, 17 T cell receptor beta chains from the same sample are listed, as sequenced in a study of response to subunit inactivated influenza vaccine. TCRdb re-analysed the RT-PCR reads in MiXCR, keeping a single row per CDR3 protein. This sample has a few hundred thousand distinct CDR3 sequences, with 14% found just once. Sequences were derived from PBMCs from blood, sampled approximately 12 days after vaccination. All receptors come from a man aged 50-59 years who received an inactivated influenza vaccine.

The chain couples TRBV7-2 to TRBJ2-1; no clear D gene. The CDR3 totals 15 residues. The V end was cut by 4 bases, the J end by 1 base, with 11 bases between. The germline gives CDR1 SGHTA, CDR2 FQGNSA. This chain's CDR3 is CASSWTETSYNEQFF. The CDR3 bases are TGTGCCAGCAGCTGGACGGAGACTTCCTACAATGAGCAGTTCTTC.

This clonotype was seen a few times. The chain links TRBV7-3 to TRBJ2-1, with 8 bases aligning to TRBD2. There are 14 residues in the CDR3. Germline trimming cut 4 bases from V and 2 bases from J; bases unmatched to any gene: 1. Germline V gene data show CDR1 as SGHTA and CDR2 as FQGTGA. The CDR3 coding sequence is TGTGCCAGCAGCTCGGGACTAGCCTACAATGAGCAGTTCTTC. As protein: CASSSGLAYNEQFF.

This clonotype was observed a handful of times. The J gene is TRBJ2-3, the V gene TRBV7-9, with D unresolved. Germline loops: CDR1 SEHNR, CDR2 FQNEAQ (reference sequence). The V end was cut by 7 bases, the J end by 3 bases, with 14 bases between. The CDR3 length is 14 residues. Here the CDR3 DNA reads TGTGCCAGCACCGTGGTGTATTCGACAGATACGCAGTATTTT. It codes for CASTVVYSTDTQYF.

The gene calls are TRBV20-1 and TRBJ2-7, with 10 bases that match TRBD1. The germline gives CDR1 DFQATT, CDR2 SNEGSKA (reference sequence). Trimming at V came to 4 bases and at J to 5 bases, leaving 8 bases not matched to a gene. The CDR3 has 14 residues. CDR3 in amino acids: CSANPGQGSHEQYF. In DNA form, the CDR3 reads TGCAGTGCTAACCCGGGACAGGGGAGTCACGAGCAGTACTTC.

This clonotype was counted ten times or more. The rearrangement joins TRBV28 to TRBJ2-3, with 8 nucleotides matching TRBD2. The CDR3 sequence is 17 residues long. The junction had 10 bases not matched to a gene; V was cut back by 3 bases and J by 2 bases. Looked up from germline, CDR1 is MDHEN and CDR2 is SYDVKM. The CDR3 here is CASSFYIIAGITDTQYF. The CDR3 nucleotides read TGTGCCAGCAGTTTTTATATAATAGCGGGGATCACAGATACGCAGTATTTT.

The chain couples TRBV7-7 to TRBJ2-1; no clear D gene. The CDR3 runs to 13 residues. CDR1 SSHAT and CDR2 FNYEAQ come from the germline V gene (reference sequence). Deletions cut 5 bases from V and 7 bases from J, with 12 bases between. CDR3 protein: CASSTNLGNEQFF. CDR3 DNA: TGTGCCAGCAGCACAAACCTGGGGAATGAGCAGTTCTTC. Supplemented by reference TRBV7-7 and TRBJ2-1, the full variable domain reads GAGVSQSPRYKVTKRGQDVTLRCDPISSHATLYWYQQALGQGPEFLTYFNYEAQPDKSGLPSDRFSAERPEGSISTLTIQRTEQRDSAMYRCASSTNLGNEQFFGPGTRLTVL.

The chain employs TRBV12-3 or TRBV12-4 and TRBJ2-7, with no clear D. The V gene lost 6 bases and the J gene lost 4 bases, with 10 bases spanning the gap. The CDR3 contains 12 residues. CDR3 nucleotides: TGTGCCAGCAGCACTAACATGTACGAGCAGTACTTC. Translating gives CASSTNMYEQYF.

The chain's CDR3 is CASGETGMNTEAFF. The DNA of the CDR3 is TGTGCCAGCGGCGAGACAGGGATGAACACTGAAGCTTTCTTT. This chain links TRBV7-2 with TRBJ1-1; 7 nucleotides match TRBD1. Germline assignment: CDR1 SGHTA and CDR2 FQGNSA. The CDR3 runs 14 residues. The junction had 6 bases not matched to a gene; V was cut back by 8 bases and J by 0 bases. The whole variable domain, remainder taken from reference TRBV7-2 and TRBJ1-1, is GAGVSQSPSNKVTEKGKDVELRCDPISGHTALYWYRQSLGQGLEFLIYFQGNSAPDKSGLPSDRFSAERTGGSVSTLTIQRTQQEDSAVYLCASGETGMNTEAFFGQGTRLTVV.

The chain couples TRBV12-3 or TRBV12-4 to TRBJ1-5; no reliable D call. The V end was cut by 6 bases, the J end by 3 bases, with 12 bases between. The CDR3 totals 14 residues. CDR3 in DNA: TGTGCCAGCAGAACGGGTCAGCTCAATCAGCCCCAGCATTTT. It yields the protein CASRTGQLNQPQHF.

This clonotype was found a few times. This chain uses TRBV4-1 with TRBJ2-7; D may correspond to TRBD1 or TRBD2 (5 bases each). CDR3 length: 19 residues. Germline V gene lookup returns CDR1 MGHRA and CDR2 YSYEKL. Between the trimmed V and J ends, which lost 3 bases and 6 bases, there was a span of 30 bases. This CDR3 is CASSQRSYGTKEALVEQYF. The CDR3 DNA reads TGCGCCAGCAGCCAGCGATCCTACGGGACGAAGGAAGCCTTGGTCGAGCAGTACTTC.

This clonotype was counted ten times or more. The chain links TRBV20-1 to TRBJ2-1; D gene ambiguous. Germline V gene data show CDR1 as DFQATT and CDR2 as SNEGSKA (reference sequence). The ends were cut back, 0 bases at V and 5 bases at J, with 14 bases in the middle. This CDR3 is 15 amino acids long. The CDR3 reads CSARDRWAVNNEQFF. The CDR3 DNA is TGCAGTGCTAGAGATCGCTGGGCAGTAAACAATGAGCAGTTCTTC.

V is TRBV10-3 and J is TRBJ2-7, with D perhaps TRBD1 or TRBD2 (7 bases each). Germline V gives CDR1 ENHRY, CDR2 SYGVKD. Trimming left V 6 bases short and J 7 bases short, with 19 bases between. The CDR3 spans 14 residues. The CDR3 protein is CAIRAGTAGGEQYF. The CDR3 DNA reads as TGTGCCATCAGGGCAGGGACAGCCGGGGGGGAGCAGTACTTC.

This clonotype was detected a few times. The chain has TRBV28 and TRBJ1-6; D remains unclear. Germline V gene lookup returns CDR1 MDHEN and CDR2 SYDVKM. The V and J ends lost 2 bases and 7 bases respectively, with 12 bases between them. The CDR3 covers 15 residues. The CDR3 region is CASSLPASGNSPLHF. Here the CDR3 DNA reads TGTGCCAGCAGTTTACCCGCAAGTGGGAATTCACCCCTCCACTTT. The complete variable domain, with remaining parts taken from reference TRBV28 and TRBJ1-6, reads DVKVTQSSRYLVKRTGEKVFLECVQDMDHENMFWYRQDPGLGLRLIYFSYDVKMKEKGDIPEGYSVSREKKERFSLILESASTNQTSMYLCASSLPASGNSPLHFGNGTRLTVT.

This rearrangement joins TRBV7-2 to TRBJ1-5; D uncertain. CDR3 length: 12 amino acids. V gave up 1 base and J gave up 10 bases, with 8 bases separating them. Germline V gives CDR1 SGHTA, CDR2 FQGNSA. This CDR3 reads CASSLEVGPQHF. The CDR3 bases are TGTGCCAGCAGCTTAGAGGTCGGTCCCCAGCATTTT.

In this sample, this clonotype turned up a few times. The CDR3 sequence: CASSAHPGTLANEQFF. Here the CDR3 DNA reads TGTGCCAGCAGCGCTCACCCCGGGACTCTGGCCAATGAGCAGTTCTTC. The chain couples TRBV9 to TRBJ2-1, with D perhaps matching TRBD2 (6 bases). V was clipped by 3 bases and J by 6 bases, with 19 bases between them. In germline, CDR1 is SGDLS, CDR2 YYNGEE. This CDR3 has 16 residues.

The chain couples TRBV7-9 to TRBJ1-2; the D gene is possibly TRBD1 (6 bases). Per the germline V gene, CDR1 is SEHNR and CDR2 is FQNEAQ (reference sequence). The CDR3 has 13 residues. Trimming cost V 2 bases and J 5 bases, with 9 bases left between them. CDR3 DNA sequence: TGTGCCAGCAGCTTAACAGGGTGGTATGGCTACACCTTC. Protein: CASSLTGWYGYTF.

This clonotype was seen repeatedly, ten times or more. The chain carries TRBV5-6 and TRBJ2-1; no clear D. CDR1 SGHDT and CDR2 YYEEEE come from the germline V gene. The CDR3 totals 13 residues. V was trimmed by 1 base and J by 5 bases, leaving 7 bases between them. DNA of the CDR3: TGTGCCAGCAGCTTGTGGGTACACAATGAGCAGTTCTTC. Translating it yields CASSLWVHNEQFF.